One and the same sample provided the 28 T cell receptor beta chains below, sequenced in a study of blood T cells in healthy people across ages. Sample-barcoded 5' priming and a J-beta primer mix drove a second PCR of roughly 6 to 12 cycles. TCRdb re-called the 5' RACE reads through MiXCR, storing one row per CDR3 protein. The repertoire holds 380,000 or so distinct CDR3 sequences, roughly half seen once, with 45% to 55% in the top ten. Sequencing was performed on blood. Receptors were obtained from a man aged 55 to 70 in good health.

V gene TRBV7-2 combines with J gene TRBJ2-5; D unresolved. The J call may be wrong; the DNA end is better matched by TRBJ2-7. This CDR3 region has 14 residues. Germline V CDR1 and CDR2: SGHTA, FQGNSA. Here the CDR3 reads CASSSQTRVSEQYF. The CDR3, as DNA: TGTGCCAGCAGCTCCCAAACACGGGTGAGCGAGCAGTACTTC.

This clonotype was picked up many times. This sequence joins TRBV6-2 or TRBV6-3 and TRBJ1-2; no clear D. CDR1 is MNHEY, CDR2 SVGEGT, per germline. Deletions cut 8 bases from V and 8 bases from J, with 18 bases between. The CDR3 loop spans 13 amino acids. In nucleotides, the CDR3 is TGTGCCAGCGCAACCCAGGACTCCGGGGGCTACACCTTC. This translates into CASATQDSGGYTF.

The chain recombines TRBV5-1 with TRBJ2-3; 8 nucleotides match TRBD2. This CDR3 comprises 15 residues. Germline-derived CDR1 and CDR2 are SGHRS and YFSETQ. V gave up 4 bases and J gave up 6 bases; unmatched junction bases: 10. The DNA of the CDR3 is TGCGCCAGCAGCCATAGCGGGACGGACACGGATACGCAGTATTTT. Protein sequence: CASSHSGTDTDTQYF.

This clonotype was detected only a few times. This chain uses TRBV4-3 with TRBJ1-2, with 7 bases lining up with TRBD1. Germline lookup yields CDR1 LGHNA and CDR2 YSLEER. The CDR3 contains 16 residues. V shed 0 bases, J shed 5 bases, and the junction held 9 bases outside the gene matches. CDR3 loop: CASSQDIRGRGYGYTF. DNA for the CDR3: TGCGCCAGCAGCCAAGATATTAGGGGGCGCGGGTATGGCTACACCTTC.

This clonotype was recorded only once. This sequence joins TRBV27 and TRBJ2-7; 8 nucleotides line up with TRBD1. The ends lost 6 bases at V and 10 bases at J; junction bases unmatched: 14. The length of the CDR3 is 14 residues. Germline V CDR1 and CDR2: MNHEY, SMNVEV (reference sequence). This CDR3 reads CASSTTGVGNVQYF. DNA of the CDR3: TGTGCCAGCAGCACGACAGGGGTCGGAAACGTTCAGTACTTC.

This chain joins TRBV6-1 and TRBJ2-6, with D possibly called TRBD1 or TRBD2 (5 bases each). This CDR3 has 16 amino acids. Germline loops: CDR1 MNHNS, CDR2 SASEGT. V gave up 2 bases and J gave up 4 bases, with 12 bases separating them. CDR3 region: CASSEHGGSGANVLTF. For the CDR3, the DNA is TGTGCCAGCAGTGAACATGGGGGTTCGGGGGCCAACGTCCTGACTTTC.

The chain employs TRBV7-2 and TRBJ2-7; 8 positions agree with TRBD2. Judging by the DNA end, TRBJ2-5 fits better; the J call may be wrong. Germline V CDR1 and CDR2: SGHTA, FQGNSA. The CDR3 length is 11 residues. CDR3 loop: CVTGREETQYF. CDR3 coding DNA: TGTGTCACCGGGAGGGAGGAGACCCAGTACTTC.

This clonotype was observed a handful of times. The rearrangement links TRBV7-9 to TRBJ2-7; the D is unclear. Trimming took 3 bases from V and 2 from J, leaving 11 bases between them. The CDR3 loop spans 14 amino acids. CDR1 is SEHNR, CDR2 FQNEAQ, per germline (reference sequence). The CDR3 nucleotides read TGTGCCAGCAGCTTGAGTCAGACAACCTACGAGCAGTACTTC. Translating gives CASSLSQTTYEQYF.

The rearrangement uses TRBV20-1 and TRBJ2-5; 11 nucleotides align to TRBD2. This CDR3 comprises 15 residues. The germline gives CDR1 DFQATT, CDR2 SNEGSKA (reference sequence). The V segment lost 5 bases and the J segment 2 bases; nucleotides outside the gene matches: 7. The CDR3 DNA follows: TGCAGTGCTTGGCTTAGCGGGGGGGCTCAAGAGACCCAGTACTTC. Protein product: CSAWLSGGAQETQYF.

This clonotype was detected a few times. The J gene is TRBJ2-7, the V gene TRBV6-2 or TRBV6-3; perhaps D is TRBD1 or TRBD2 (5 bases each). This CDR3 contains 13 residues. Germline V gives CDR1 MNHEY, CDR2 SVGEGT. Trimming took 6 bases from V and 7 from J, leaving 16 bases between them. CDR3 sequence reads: CASSRDRHLEQYF. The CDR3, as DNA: TGTGCCAGCAGCCGGGACCGGCACCTGGAGCAGTACTTC.

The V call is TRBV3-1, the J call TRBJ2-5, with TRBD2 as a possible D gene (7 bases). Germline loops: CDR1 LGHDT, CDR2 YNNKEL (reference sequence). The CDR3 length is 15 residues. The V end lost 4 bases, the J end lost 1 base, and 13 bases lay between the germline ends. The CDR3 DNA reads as TGTGCCAGCAGCCTAGGGGGGGGATTCCAAGAGACCCAGTACTTC. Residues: CASSLGGGFQETQYF.

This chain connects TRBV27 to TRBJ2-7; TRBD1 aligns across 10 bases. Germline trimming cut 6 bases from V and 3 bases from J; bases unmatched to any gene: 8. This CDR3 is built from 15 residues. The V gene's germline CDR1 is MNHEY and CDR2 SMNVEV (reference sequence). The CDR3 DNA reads TGTGCCAGCAGCTCCCGGGACAGGGGTATCTACGAGCAGTACTTC. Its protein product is CASSSRDRGIYEQYF.

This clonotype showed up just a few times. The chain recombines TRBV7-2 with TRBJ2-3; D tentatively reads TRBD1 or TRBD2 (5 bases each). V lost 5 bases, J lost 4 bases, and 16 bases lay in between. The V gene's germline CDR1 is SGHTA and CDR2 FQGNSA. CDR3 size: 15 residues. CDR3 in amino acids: CASSVQGVDSDTQYF. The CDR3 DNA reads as TGTGCCAGCAGCGTCCAGGGAGTCGACTCAGATACGCAGTATTTT.

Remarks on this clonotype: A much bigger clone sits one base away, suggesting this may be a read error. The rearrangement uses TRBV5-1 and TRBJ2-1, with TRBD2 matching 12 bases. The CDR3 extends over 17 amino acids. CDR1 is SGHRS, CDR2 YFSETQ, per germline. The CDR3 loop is CAGRETSGGGSYNEQFF. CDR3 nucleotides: TGCGCCGGCAGGGAGACTAGCGGGGGAGGCTCCTACAATGAGCAGTTCTTC.

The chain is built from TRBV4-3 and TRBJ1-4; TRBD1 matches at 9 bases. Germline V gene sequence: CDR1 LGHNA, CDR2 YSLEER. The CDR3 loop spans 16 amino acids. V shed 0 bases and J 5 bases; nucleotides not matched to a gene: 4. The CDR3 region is CASSQDAGTGNEKLFF. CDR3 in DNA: TGCGCCAGCAGCCAAGATGCGGGGACAGGGAATGAAAAACTGTTTTTT.

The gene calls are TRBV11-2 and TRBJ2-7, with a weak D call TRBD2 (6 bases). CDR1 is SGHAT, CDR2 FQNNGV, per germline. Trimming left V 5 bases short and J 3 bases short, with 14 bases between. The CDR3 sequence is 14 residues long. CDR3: CASSISRDFYEQYF. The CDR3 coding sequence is TGTGCCAGCAGCATATCCCGGGACTTCTACGAGCAGTACTTC.

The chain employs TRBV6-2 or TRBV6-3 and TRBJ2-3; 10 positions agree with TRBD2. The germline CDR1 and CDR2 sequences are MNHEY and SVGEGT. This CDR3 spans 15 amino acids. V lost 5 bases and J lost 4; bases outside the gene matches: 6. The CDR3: CASSPSLAGADTQYF. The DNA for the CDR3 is TGTGCCAGCAGTCCCTCCCTAGCGGGAGCAGATACGCAGTATTTT.

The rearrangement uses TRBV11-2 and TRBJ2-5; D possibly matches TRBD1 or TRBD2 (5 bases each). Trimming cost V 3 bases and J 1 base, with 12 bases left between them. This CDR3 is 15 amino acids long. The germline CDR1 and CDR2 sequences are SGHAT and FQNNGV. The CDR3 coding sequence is TGTGCCAGCAGCTTGCTAGCAAGGGGCCAAGAGACCCAGTACTTC. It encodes CASSLLARGQETQYF.

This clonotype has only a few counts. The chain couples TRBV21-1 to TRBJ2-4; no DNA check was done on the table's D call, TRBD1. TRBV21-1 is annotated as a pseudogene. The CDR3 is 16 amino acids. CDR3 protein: CASSRPLSGGEYIQYF. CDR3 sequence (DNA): TGTGCCAGCAGCAGACCCTTGTCGGGGGGCGAGTACATTCAGTACTTC.

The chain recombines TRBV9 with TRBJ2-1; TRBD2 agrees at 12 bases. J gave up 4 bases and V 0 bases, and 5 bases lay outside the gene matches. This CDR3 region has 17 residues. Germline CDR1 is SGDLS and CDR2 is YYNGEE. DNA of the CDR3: TGTGCCAGCAGCGTAGAGCTAGCGGGGGGGAAATACAATGAGCAGTTCTTC. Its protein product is CASSVELAGGKYNEQFF.

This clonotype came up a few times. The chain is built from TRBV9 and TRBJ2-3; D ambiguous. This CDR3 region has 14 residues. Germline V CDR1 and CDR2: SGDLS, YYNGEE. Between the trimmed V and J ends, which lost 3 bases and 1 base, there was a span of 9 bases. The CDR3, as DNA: TGTGCCAGCAGCGCCTCCCGGGGCACAGATACGCAGTATTTT. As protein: CASSASRGTDTQYF.

CDR3 amino acids: CASSAAGGTDTQYF. The CDR3 coding sequence is TGTGCCAGCAGCGCCGCGGGCGGCACAGATACGCAGTATTTT. J is TRBJ2-3 and V is TRBV7-3; possibly TRBD2 for D (5 bases). The germline V gene encodes CDR1 SGHTA and CDR2 FQGTGA. This CDR3 spans 14 amino acids. Trimming shortened V by 5 bases and J by 1 base, and 10 bases separated the two germline ends.

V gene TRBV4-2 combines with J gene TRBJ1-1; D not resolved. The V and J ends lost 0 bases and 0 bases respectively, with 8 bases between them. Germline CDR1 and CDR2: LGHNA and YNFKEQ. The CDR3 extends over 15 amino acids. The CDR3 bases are TGTGCCAGCAGCCAAGATATCAGGCTGAACACTGAAGCTTTCTTT. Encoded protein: CASSQDIRLNTEAFF.

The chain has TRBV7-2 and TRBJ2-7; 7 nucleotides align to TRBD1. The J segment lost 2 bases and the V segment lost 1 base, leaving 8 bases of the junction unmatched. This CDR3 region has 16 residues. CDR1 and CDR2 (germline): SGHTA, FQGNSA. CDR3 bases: TGTGCCAGCAGCTTAGGGGGGACGGGACAGACCTACGAGCAGTACTTC. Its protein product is CASSLGGTGQTYEQYF.

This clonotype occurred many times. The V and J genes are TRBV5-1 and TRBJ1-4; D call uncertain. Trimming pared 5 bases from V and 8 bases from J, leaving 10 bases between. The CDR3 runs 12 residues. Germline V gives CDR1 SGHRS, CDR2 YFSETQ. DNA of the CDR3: TGCGCCAGCAGGAGCGGGAGCGAAAAACTGTTTTTT. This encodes CASRSGSEKLFF. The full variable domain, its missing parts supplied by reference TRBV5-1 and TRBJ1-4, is KAGVTQTPRYLIKTRGQQVTLSCSPISGHRSVSWYQQTPGQGLQFLFEYFSETQRNKGNFPGRFSGRQFSNSRSEMNVSTLELGDSALYLCASRSGSEKLFFGSGTQLSVL.

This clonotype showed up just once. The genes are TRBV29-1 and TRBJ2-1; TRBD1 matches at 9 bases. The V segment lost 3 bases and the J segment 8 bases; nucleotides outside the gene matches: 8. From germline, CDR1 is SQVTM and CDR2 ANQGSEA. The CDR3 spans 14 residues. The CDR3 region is CSVDLGTGKDEQFF. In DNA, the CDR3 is TGCAGCGTTGATTTAGGGACAGGGAAGGATGAGCAGTTCTTC.

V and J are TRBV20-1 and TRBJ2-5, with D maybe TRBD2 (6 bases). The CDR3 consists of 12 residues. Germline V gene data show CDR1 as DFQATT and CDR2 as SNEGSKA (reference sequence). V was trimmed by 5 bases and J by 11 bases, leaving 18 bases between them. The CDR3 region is CSAPKNPREQYF. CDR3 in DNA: TGCAGTGCTCCAAAAAATCCCCGGGAGCAGTACTTC.

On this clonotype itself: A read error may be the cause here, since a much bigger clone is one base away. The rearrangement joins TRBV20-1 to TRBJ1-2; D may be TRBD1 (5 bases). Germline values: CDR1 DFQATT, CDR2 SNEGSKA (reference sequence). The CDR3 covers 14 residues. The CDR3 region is CGASLGGSTGGYTF. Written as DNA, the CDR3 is TGCGGTGCTAGTCTGGGGGGGTCGACGGGCGGCTACACCTTC.